This TCR beta chain was sequenced during a study of cytomegalovirus exposure and HLA in healthy donors. Overall study context: A data release that came early held 80 million or so unique TCRs from HLA-typed donors. Study results and limitations: It has been reported that TCR beta sequences accurately predicted the HLA-A and HLA-B alleles of most subjects.

In the PCR, 60 Vbeta and 13 Jbeta primers were used. Sequencing used immunoSEQ multiplex PCR; TCRdb keeps in-frame clones, though not all of them. The sample table sets out 100,000 to 150,000 clones. The CDR3 totals 13 residues. CDR1 and CDR2 (germline): GTSNPN, SVGIG (reference sequence). V dropped 1 base and J dropped 5 bases, with 8 bases sitting between them. Donors showed nominal health when sampled, although they likely had unrecorded immune exposures. On this clone itself: Antigen specificity is unknown.

The sample taken for sequencing was PBMCs. The chain links TRBV30 to TRBJ2-2, with D hard to call. The receptor was derived from a middle-aged man in good health and CMV-seronegative. The CDR3 sequence: CAWSEWATGELFF. The CDR3 region has the DNA TGTGCCTGGAGTGAATGGGCGACCGGGGAGCTGTTTTTT. Filled out from reference TRBV30 and TRBJ2-2, the complete variable domain reads SQTIHQWPATLVQPVGSPLSLECTVEGTSNPNLYWYRQAAGRGLQLLFYSVGIGQISSEVPQNLSASRPQDRQFILSSKKLLLSDSGFYLCAWSEWATGELFFGEGSRLTVL.